This TCR beta chain is from a study of blood T cell repertoires in COVID-19. Study context: Whether acute or convalescent, the COVID-19 samples came from the United States, Italy and Spain. Sources were T cells, B-cell-depleted T cells, or PBMCs; the material itself was cDNA or gDNA.

In the original processing: Amplification of reference gene primers provided the estimated nucleated cell counts. Produced via immunoSEQ multiplex PCR; TCRdb's table is partial and in-frame only. From that table come the V and J calls and clone size; the DNA was used to work out D and trimming. The data hold some 200,000 clones, with less than 85% observed a single time. Trimming removed 1 base at V and 5 bases at J, with 12 bases between. The CDR3 sequence is 15 residues long. Germline CDR1 LGHNA, CDR2 YNFKEQ. Sequences were obtained from peripheral blood. The chain combines TRBV4-2 with TRBJ1-5; maybe TRBD1 (6 bases). The sequence was obtained from a woman between 65 and 79 years old with acute or convalescent COVID-19. In nucleotides, the CDR3 is TGTGCCAGCAGCCAAGTCGCTTCAGGGGATCAGCCCCAGCATTTT. Translation gives CASSQVASGDQPQHF.